These 25 T cell receptor beta chains came from one sample sequenced in a study of cytomegalovirus exposure and HLA in healthy donors. Amplification used 60 Vbeta primers and 13 Jbeta primers. Produced via immunoSEQ multiplex PCR; TCRdb's table is partial and in-frame only. This repertoire shows 95,000 to 110,000 clones, around 60% found once; its top ten account for 3% to 4%. The material sequenced was PBMCs. The receptors come from a woman between 45 and 60 years old in good health and CMV-seronegative.

This chain joins TRBV7-2 and TRBJ2-3; 12 nucleotides line up with TRBD2. With V trimmed by 5 bases and J by 8 bases, 8 bases remained unmatched. CDR3 length: 15 residues. Germline CDR1 SGHTA, CDR2 FQGNSA. CDR3 nucleotide sequence: TGTGCCAGCAGCGCCCGACTAGCGGGAGTGGGTACGCAGTATTTT. The encoded protein is CASSARLAGVGTQYF.

Concerning this clone: Its ends do not fully match the called genes, so a read error is possible. The rearrangement links TRBV30 to TRBJ1-2; TRBD1 is a possible D gene (5 bases). The CDR3 spans 13 residues. The V gene's germline CDR1 is GTSNPN and CDR2 SVGIG (reference sequence). CDR3 sequence: CAWRIRGQYGYTF. In DNA, the CDR3 is TGTGCCTGGAGGATCAGAGGACAATATGGGTACACCTTC.

V usage is TRBV28 and J usage is TRBJ1-2, with TRBD1 matching 7 bases. V was pared by 4 bases and J by 8 bases, with 13 bases of the junction left unmatched. The germline CDR1 and CDR2 sequences are MDHEN and SYDVKM. CDR3 length equals 15 residues. CDR3 in DNA: TGTGCCAGCAGTTCTCCCGGGGGCAGGGGGAAGGGCTACACCTTC. Protein product: CASSSPGGRGKGYTF.

The chain carries TRBV14 and TRBJ2-3, with D possibly being TRBD2 (5 bases). This CDR3 spans 13 amino acids. V was clipped by 5 bases and J by 4 bases, with 10 bases between them. Germline V gene sequence: CDR1 SGHDN, CDR2 FVKESK. CDR3 nucleotide sequence: TGTGCCAGCAGCTTGCTCGGGGCAGATACGCAGTATTTT. Protein product: CASSLLGADTQYF.

V gene TRBV19 combines with J gene TRBJ1-1; D possibly corresponds to TRBD1 (6 bases). CDR1 and CDR2 from the germline V gene are LNHDA and SQIVND (reference sequence). Trimming shortened V by 3 bases and J by 11 bases, and 16 bases separated the two germline ends. This CDR3 is built from 13 residues. The CDR3 here is CASSITQGSMAFF. The CDR3 DNA reads as TGTGCCAGTAGTATTACTCAGGGGTCAATGGCTTTCTTT.

The chain carries TRBV29-1 and TRBJ1-2; 9 bases agree with TRBD1. Trimming removed 6 bases from V and 4 bases from J; junction bases left unmatched: 6. Germline CDR1 SQVTM, CDR2 ANQGSEA. The CDR3 extends over 13 amino acids. CDR3 nucleotide sequence: TGCAGCGTCGCTACAGGGGGCGGCTATGGCTACACCTTC. This gives the protein CSVATGGGYGYTF.

The V gene is TRBV7-3, the J gene TRBJ2-5; 12 bases map to TRBD2. The germline gives CDR1 SGHTA, CDR2 FQGTGA. With V trimmed by 4 bases and J by 0 bases, 0 bases remained unmatched. CDR3 length: 15 amino acids. The CDR3 DNA sequence: TGTGCCAGCAGCTGGACTAGCGGGAACCAAGAGACCCAGTACTTC. It codes for CASSWTSGNQETQYF.

The chain recombines TRBV10-3 with TRBJ1-5, with D perhaps matching TRBD1 (5 bases). This CDR3 spans 14 amino acids. Looked up from germline, CDR1 is ENHRY and CDR2 is SYGVKD. V lost 4 bases, J lost 5 bases, and 12 bases lay in between. The DNA of the CDR3 is TGTGCCATCAGTGGTGGGACGGGGGATCAGCCCCAGCATTTT. Translated, it gives CAISGGTGDQPQHF.

The V gene is TRBV6-1, the J gene TRBJ2-7, with 13 nucleotides matching TRBD2. Germline CDR1 and CDR2: MNHNS and SASEGT. The CDR3 loop spans 15 amino acids. V lost 9 bases and J lost 3; bases outside the gene matches: 8. The CDR3 reads CASRTGLAGDYEQYF. The CDR3 DNA reads TGTGCCAGTCGGACCGGACTAGCGGGAGACTACGAGCAGTACTTC.

This chain links TRBV2 with TRBJ2-5, with TRBD2 as a possible D gene (6 bases). Germline loops: CDR1 SNHLY, CDR2 FYNNEI. V was clipped by 7 bases and J by 9 bases, with 21 bases between them. The CDR3 length is 14 residues. The DNA of the CDR3 is TGTGCCAGCACCCCTGCCGGGTTTAGGGAGGCCCAGTACTTC. Translating it yields CASTPAGFREAQYF.

The chain employs TRBV5-1 and TRBJ1-1; 7 nucleotides match TRBD1. With V trimmed by 0 bases and J by 11 bases, 7 bases remained unmatched. The CDR3 has 13 residues. Germline lookup yields CDR1 SGHRS and CDR2 YFSETQ. Here the CDR3 reads CASSLGTGERAFF. The CDR3 bases are TGCGCCAGCAGCTTGGGAACAGGGGAAAGGGCTTTCTTT.

This clone was seen only once. The V call is TRBV4-1, the J call TRBJ2-3; TRBD2 might be the D (6 bases). V was shortened by 2 bases and J by 0 bases, with 9 bases between the two germline ends. The germline CDR1 and CDR2 sequences are MGHRA and YSYEKL. The CDR3 runs 15 residues. The CDR3, as DNA: TGCGCCAGCAGCCAAACTAGCCGTAGCACAGATACGCAGTATTTT. This translates into CASSQTSRSTDTQYF.

CDR3 protein: CASRLGATLAEITDTQYF. The CDR3 DNA follows: TGTGCAAGTCGCTTAGGGGCCACCCTAGCGGAAATCACAGATACGCAGTATTTT. The V gene is TRBV12-2, the J gene TRBJ2-3; no DNA check was done on the table's D call, TRBD2. TRBV12-2 is an annotated pseudogene. There are 18 residues in the CDR3.

This chain joins TRBV19 and TRBJ2-7, with TRBD2 identical over 9 bases. The CDR3 is made up of 15 amino acids. Trimming took 4 bases from V and 6 from J; bases not matched to a gene: 10. Germline lookup yields CDR1 LNHDA and CDR2 SQIVND (reference sequence). CDR3 DNA sequence: TGTGCCAGTAGTACGAATGCCGGGACTAGCAGCGAGCAGTACTTC. This codes for CASSTNAGTSSEQYF.

The J gene is TRBJ1-6, the V gene TRBV10-3; 7 nucleotides agree with TRBD1. CDR1 is ENHRY and CDR2 is SYGVKD in the germline V gene. V was clipped by 4 bases and J by 7 bases; unmatched bases: 4. This CDR3 comprises 14 residues. The CDR3 protein is CAISAGTENSPLHF. The CDR3 coding sequence is TGTGCCATCAGTGCCGGGACAGAGAATTCACCCCTCCACTTT.

DNA for the CDR3: TGCGCCAGCACCTTAAAGCCGCGGGGGGAAGCTTTCTTT. Its translation: CASTLKPRGEAFF. The rearrangement uses TRBV4-1 and TRBJ1-1, with D tentatively TRBD1 (5 bases). V lost 7 bases and J 8 bases, leaving 17 bases between the germline ends. The CDR3 is made up of 13 amino acids. In germline, CDR1 is MGHRA, CDR2 YSYEKL.

This clone was counted between two and nine times. This sequence joins TRBV4-1 and TRBJ2-7; D may be TRBD1 (5 bases). Deletions cut 0 bases from V and 3 bases from J, with 21 bases between. The CDR3 sequence is 18 residues long. The V gene's germline CDR1 is MGHRA and CDR2 YSYEKL. CDR3 in DNA: TGCGCCAGCAGCCAAGAGGGGCCCCGCTCACTTAGGGACTACGAGCAGTACTTC. The encoded protein is CASSQEGPRSLRDYEQYF.

This clone was seen a single time. This chain connects TRBV4-2 to TRBJ2-7, with 8 bases matching TRBD2. J was trimmed by 6 bases and V by 5 bases; bases with no gene match: 18. The CDR3 is 17 amino acids. The V gene's germline CDR1 is LGHNA and CDR2 YNFKEQ. CDR3 sequence (DNA): TGTGCCAGCAGCGCCGCCAATACCGGGACTAGTGTTCCCGAGCAGTACTTC. It specifies CASSAANTGTSVPEQYF.

The sample holds one count of this clone. The J gene is TRBJ1-1, the V gene TRBV5-1, with 8 bases matching TRBD1. Unmatched junction bases numbered 7, after V lost 2 bases and J lost 7 bases. The CDR3 spans 14 residues. Germline loops: CDR1 SGHRS, CDR2 YFSETQ. DNA of the CDR3: TGCGCCAGCAGCTTCGGGACAGGCGGTGGTGAAGCTTTCTTT. Translating gives CASSFGTGGGEAFF.

This chain connects TRBV21-1 to TRBJ2-3; TRBD2 was called by the table and not checked on the DNA. TRBV21-1 counts as a pseudogene. The CDR3 extends over 13 amino acids. CDR3 residues: CAIRGGTTDTQYF. The CDR3 bases are TGTGCCATAAGGGGGGGGACCACAGATACGCAGTATTTT.

The chain joins TRBV12-5 to TRBJ1-5; D possibly corresponds to TRBD1 (6 bases). CDR3 length: 15 amino acids. Germline assignment: CDR1 LGHNT and CDR2 FRNRAP. V was pared by 3 bases and J by 3 bases, with 12 bases between. CDR3 sequence: CASGFSGGLNQPQHF. CDR3 nucleotide sequence: TGTGCTAGTGGTTTTTCGGGGGGGCTCAATCAGCCCCAGCATTTT.

With respect to this clone: The junction departs from germline at one end; a sequencing error may be responsible. The V and J genes are TRBV7-7 and TRBJ1-5; 9 bases line up with TRBD1. Per the germline V gene, CDR1 is SSHAT and CDR2 is FNYEAQ (reference sequence). The CDR3 totals 19 residues. Here the CDR3 reads CASSSEAGTGRPSNQPQHF. The CDR3 DNA sequence: TGTGCTAGCAGCTCCGAAGCCGGGACAGGGAGACCAAGCAATCAGCCCCAGCATTTT.

This CDR3 reads CASSLGIGEPRGYGYTF. In DNA, the CDR3 is TGTGCCAGCAGCTTAGGTATAGGGGAACCGCGAGGATATGGCTACACCTTC. The rearrangement links TRBV7-9 to TRBJ1-2, with D tentatively TRBD1 (5 bases). CDR3 size: 17 residues. V was pared by 1 base and J by 5 bases, with 20 bases between. CDR1 is SEHNR, CDR2 FQNEAQ, per germline (reference sequence).

V is TRBV19 and J is TRBJ2-1; 8 nucleotides align to TRBD1. V was clipped by 4 bases and J by 16 bases; unmatched bases: 12. The CDR3 has 13 residues. CDR1 and CDR2 from the germline V gene are LNHDA and SQIVND (reference sequence). The CDR3 nucleotides are TGTGCCAGTAGTACACGTGATTACGGGACAGGTTTCTTC. The encoded protein is CASSTRDYGTGFF.

The chain is built from TRBV7-3 and TRBJ2-1; perhaps TRBD2 as D (6 bases). Germline CDR1 is SGHTA and CDR2 is FQGTGA. The CDR3 length is 15 residues. Trimming left V 5 bases short and J 7 bases short, with 18 bases between. CDR3 region: CASSPPGLPHNEQFF. The DNA for the CDR3 is TGTGCCAGCAGCCCGCCGGGACTGCCCCATAATGAGCAGTTCTTC.